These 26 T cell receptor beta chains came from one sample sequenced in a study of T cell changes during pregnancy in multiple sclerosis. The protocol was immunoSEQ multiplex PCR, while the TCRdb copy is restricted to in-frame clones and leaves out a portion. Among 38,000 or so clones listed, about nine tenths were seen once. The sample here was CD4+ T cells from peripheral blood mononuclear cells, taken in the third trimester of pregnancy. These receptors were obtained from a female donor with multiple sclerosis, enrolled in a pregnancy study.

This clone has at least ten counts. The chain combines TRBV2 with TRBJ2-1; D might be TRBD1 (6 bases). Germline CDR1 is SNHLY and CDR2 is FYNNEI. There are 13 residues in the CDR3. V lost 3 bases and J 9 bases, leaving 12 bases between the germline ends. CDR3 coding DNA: TGTGCCAGCAGTGATGTCGGGACAATTGAGCAGTTCTTC. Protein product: CASSDVGTIEQFF.

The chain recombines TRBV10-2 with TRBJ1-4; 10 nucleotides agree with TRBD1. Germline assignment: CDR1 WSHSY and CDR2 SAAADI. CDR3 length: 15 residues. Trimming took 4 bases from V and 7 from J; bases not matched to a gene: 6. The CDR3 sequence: CASSGGQGLREKLFF. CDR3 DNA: TGCGCCAGCAGTGGGGGACAGGGGCTTCGTGAAAAACTGTTTTTT.

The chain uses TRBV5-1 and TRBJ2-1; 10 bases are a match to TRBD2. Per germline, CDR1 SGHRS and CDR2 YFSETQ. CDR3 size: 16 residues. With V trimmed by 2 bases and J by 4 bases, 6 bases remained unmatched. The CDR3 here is CASSFISGRGYNEQFF. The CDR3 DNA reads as TGCGCCAGCAGCTTCATCAGCGGGAGGGGATACAATGAGCAGTTCTTC.

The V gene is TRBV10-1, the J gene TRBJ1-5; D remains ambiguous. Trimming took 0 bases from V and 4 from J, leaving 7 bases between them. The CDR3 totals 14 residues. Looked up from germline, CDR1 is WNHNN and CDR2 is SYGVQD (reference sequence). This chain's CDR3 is CASSESRGNQPQHF. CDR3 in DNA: TGCGCCAGCAGTGAGTCTAGAGGAAATCAGCCCCAGCATTTT.

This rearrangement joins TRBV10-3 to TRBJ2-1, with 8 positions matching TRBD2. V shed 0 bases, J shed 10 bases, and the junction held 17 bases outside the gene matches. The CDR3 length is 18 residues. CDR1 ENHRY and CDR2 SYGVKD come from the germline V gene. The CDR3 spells CAISESFGAGGGSREQFF. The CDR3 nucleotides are TGTGCCATCAGTGAGTCCTTTGGGGCGGGAGGTGGATCTCGGGAGCAGTTCTTC.

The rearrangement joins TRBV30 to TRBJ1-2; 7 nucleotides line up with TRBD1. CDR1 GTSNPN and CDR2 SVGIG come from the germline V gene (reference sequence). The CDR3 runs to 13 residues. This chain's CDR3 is CAADRQTNYGYTF. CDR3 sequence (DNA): TGTGCGGCGGACAGGCAAACTAACTATGGCTACACCTTC.

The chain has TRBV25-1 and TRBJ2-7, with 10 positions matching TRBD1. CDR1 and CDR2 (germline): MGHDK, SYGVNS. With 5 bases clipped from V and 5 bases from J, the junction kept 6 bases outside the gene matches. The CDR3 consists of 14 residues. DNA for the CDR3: TGTGCCAGCAGTAATTCCGGGACAGGGGACGAGCAGTACTTC. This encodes CASSNSGTGDEQYF.

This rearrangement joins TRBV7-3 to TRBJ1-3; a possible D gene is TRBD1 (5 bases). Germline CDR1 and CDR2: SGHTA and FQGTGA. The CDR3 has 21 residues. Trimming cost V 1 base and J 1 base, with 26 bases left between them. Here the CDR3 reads CASSLNTGLSLLRESGNTIYF. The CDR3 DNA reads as TGTGCCAGCAGCTTAAACACAGGACTATCCCTATTAAGGGAGTCTGGAAACACCATATATTTT.

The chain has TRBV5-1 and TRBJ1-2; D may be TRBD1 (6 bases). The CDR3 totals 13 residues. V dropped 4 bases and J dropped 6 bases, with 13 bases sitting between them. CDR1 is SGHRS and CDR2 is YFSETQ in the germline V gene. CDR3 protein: CASSGNRENGYTF. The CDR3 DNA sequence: TGCGCCAGCAGCGGGAACAGGGAGAATGGCTACACCTTC.

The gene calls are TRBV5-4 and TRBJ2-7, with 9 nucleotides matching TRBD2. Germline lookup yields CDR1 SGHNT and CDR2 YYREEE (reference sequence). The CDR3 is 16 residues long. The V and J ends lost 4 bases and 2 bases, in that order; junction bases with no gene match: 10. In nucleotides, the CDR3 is TGTGCCAGCAGCCTTCCCTCTAGCGGGGCCACCTACGAGCAGTACTTC. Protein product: CASSLPSSGATYEQYF.

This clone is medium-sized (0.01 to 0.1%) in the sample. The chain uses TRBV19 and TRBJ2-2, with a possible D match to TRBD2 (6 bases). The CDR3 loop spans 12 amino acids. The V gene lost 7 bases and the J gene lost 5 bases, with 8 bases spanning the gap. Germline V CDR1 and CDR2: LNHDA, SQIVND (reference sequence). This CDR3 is CASKGGTGELFF. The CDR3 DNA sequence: TGTGCCAGTAAGGGAGGAACCGGGGAGCTGTTTTTT.

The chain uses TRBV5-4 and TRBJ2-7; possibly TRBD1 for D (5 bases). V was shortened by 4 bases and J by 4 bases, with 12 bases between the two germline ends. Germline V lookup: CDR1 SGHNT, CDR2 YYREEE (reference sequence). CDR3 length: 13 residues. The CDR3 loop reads CASSAPGRYEQYF. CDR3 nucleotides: TGTGCCAGCAGCGCCCCAGGGCGGTACGAGCAGTACTTC. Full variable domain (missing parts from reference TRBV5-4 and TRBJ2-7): ETGVTQSPTHLIKTRGQQVTLRCSSQSGHNTVSWYQQALGQGPQFIFQYYREEENGRGNFPPRFSGLQFPNYSSELNVNALELDDSALYLCASSAPGRYEQYFGPGTRLTVT.

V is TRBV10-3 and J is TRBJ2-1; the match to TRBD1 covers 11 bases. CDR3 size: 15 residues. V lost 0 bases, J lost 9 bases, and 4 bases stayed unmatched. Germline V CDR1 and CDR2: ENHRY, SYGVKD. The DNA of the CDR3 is TGTGCCATCAGTGAGTCGGGACAGGGGGGGGGTGAGCAGTTCTTC. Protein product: CAISESGQGGGEQFF.

The CDR3 here is CASRERLAGVEQYF. The DNA for the CDR3 is TGCGCCAGCAGAGAACGACTAGCGGGAGTAGAGCAGTACTTC. V and J are TRBV5-1 and TRBJ2-7; 12 bases fit TRBD2. The germline CDR1 and CDR2 sequences are SGHRS and YFSETQ. V lost 5 bases, J lost 7 bases, and 7 bases stayed unmatched. This CDR3 comprises 14 residues.

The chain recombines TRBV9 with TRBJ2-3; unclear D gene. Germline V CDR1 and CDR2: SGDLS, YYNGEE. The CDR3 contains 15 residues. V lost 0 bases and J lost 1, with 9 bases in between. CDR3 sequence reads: CASSVAPSGTDTQYF. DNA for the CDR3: TGTGCCAGCAGCGTAGCTCCTAGTGGCACAGATACGCAGTATTTT.

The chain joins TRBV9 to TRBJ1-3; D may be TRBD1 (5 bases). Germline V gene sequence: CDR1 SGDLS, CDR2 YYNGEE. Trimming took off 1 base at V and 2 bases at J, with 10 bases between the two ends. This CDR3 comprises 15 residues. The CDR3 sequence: CASSVSRVTGNTIYF. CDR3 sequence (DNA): TGTGCCAGCAGCGTATCCAGGGTAACTGGAAACACCATATATTTT.

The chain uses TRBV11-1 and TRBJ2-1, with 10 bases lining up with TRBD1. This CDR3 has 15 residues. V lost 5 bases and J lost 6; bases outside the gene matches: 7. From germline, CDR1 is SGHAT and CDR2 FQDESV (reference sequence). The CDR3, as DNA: TGTGCCAGCAGCACACGACAGGGGGCTGGCAATGAGCAGTTCTTC. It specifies CASSTRQGAGNEQFF.

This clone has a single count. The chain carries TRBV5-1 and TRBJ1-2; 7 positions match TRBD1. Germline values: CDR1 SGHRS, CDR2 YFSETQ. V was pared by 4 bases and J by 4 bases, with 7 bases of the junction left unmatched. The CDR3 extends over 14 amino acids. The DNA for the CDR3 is TGCGCCAGCAGCGGGATCCGGGACAGCTATGGCTACACCTTC. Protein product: CASSGIRDSYGYTF.

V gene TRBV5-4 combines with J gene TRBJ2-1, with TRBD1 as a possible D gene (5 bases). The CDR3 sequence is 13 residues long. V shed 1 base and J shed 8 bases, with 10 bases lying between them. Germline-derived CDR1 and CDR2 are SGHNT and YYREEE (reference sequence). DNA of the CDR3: TGTGCCAGCAGCTTGAGCGCAGGGTATGAGCAGTTCTTC. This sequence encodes CASSLSAGYEQFF.

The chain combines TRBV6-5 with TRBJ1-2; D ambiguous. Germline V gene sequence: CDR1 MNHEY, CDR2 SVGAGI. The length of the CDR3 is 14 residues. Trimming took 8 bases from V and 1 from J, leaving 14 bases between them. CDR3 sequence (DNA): TGTGCCAGCGGCCCAGCGGGCGATAACTATGGCTACACCTTC. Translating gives CASGPAGDNYGYTF.

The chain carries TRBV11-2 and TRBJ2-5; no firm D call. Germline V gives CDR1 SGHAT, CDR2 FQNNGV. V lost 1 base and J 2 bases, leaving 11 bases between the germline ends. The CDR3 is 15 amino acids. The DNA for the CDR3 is TGTGCCAGCAGCTTAGTGTTCACACTACAAGAGACCCAGTACTTC. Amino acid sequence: CASSLVFTLQETQYF.

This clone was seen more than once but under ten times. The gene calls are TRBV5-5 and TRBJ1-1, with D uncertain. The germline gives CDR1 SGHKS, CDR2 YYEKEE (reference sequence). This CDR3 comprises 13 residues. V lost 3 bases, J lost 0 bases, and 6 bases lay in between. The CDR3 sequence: CASSWAMNTEAFF. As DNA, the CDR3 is TGTGCCAGCAGCTGGGCCATGAACACTGAAGCTTTCTTT.

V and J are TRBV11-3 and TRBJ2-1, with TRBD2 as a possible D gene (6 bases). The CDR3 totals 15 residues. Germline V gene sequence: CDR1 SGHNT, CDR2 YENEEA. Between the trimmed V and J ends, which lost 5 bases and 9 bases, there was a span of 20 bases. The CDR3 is CASSAPTSIGGEQFF. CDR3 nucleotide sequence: TGTGCCAGCAGCGCACCTACTAGCATCGGGGGTGAGCAGTTCTTC.

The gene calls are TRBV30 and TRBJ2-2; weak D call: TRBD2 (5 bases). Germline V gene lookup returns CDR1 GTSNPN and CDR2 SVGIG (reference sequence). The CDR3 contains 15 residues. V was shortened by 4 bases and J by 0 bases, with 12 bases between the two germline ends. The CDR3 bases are TGTGCCTGGAAGCGACTTAGCGCGAACACCGGGGAGCTGTTTTTT. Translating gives CAWKRLSANTGELFF.

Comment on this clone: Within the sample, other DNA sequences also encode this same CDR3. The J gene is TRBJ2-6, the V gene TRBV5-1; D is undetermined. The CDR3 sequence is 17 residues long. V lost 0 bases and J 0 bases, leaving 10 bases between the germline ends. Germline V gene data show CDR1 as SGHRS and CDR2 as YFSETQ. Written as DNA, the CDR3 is TGCGCCAGCAGCTTGGTTGCCCTGAGCTCTGGGGCCAACGTCCTGACTTTC. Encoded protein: CASSLVALSSGANVLTF.

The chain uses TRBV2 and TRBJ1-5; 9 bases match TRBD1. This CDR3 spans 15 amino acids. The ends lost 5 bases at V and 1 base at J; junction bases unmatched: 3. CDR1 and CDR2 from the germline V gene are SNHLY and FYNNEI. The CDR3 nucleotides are TGTGCCAGCAGTATACAGGGGGCGAGCAATCAGCCCCAGCATTTT. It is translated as CASSIQGASNQPQHF.